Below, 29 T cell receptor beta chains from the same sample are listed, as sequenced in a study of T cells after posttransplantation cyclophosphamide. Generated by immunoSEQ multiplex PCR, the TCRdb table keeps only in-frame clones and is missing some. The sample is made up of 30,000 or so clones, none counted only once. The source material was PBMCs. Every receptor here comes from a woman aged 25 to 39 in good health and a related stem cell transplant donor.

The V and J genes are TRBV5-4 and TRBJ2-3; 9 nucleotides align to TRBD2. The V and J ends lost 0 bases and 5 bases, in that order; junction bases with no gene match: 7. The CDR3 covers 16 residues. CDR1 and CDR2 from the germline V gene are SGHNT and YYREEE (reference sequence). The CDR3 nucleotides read TGTGCCAGCAGCTTGGTTCCTAGCGGGGCTGTAGATACGCAGTATTTT. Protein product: CASSLVPSGAVDTQYF.

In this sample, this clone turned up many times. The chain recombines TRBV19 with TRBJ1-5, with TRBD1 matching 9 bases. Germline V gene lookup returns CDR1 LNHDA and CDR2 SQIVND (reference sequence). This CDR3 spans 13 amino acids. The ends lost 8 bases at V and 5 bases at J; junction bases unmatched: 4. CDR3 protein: CASSTGGHQPQHF. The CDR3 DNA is TGTGCCAGTTCGACAGGGGGTCATCAGCCCCAGCATTTT. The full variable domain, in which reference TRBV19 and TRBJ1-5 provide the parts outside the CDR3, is DGGITQSPKYLFRKEGQNVTLSCEQNLNHDAMYWYRQDPGQGLRLIYYSQIVNDFQKGDIAEGYSVSREKKESFPLTVTSAQKNPTAFYLCASSTGGHQPQHFGDGTRLSIL.

The CDR3 DNA reads as TGTGCCAGCAGCCTCATGGGCCTAAATTCACCCCTCCACTTT. Its translation is CASSLMGLNSPLHF. The chain carries TRBV7-2 and TRBJ1-6; D is uncertain. Germline V lookup: CDR1 SGHTA, CDR2 FQGNSA. Trimming cost V 5 bases and J 7 bases, with 12 bases left between them. CDR3 length equals 14 residues.

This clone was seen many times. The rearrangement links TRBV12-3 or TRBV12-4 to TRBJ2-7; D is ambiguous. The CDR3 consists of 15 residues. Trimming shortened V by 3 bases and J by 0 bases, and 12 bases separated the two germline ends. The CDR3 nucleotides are TGTGCCAGCAGTTTCTGCGGATTCCTCTCCTACGAGCAGTACTTC. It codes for CASSFCGFLSYEQYF.

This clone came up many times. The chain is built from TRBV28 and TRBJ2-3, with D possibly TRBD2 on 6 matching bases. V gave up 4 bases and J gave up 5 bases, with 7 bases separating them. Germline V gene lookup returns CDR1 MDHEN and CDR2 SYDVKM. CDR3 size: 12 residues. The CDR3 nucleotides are TGTGCCAGCAGTTCAGCGGGAGATACGCAGTATTTT. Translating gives CASSSAGDTQYF.

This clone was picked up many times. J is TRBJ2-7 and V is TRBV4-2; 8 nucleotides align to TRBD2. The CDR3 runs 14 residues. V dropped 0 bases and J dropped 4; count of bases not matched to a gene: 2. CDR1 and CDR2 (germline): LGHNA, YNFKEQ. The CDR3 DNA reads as TGTGCCAGCAGCCAAGACCGGGGGGGTTACGAGCAGTACTTC. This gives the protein CASSQDRGGYEQYF.

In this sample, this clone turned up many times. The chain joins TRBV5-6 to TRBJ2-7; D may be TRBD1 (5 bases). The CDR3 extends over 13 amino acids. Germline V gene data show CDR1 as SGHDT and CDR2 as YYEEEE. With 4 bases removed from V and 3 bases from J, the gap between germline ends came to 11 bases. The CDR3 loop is CASSPPDIYEQYF. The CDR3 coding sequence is TGTGCCAGCAGCCCACCGGACATCTACGAGCAGTACTTC.

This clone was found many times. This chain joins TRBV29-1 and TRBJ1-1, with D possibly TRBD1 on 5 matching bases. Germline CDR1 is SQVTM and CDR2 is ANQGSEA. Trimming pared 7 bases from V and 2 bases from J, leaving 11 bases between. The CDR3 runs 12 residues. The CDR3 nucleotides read TGCAGCGCTGACAGAACCAACACTGAAGCTTTCTTT. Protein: CSADRTNTEAFF.

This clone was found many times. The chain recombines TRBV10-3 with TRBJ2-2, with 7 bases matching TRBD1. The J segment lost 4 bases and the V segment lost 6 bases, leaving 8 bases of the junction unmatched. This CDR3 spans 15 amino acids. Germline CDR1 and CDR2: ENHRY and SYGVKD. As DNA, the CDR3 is TGTGCCATCAGCGGACAGGTTAAGCTCACCGGGGAGCTGTTTTTT. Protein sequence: CAISGQVKLTGELFF.

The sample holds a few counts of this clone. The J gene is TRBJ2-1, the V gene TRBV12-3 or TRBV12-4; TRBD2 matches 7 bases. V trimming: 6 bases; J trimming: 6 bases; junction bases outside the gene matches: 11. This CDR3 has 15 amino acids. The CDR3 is CASRALQGGVNEQFF. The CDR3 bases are TGTGCCAGCAGGGCCCTTCAGGGAGGGGTCAATGAGCAGTTCTTC.

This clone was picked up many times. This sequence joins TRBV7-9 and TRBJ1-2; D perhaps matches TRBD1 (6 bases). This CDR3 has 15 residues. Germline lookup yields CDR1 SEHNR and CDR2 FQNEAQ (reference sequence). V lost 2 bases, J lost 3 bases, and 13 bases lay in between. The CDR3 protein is CASSLQGLPDYGYTF. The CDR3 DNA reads TGTGCCAGCAGCTTACAGGGGCTCCCCGACTATGGCTACACCTTC.

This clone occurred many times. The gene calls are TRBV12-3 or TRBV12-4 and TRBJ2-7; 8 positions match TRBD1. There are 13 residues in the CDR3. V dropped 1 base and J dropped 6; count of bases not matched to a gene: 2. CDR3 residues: CASSLVGTGEQYF. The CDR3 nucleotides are TGTGCCAGCAGTTTAGTTGGGACAGGCGAGCAGTACTTC.

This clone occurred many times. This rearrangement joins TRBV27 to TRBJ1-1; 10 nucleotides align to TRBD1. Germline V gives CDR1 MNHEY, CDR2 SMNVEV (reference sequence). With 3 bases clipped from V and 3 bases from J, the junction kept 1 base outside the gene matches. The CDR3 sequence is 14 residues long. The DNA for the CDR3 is TGTGCCAGCAGTTTTGGGACAGGGGACACTGAAGCTTTCTTT. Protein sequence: CASSFGTGDTEAFF.

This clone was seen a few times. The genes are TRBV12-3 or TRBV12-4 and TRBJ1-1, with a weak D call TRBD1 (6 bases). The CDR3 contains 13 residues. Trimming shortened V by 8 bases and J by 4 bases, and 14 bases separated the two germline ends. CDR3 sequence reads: CASGGRLGTEAFF. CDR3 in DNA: TGTGCCAGCGGGGGCAGATTGGGCACTGAAGCTTTCTTT.

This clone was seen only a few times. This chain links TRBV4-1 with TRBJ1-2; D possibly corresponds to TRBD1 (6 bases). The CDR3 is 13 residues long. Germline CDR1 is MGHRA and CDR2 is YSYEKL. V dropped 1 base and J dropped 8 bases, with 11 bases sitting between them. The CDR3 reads CASSQVTGRGYTF. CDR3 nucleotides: TGCGCCAGCAGCCAAGTCACAGGGAGAGGCTACACCTTC.

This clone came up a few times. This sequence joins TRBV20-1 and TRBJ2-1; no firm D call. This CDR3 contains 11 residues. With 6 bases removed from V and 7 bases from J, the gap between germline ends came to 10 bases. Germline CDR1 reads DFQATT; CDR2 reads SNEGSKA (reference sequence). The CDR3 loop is CSAYQANEQFF. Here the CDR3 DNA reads TGCAGTGCGTACCAGGCTAATGAGCAGTTCTTC.

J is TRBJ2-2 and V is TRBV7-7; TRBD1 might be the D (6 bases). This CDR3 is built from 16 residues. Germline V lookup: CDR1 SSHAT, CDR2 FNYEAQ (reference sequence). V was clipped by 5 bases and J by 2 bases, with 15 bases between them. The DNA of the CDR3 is TGTGCCAGCAGCCTAGGTCGGACAGTAAACACCGGGGAGCTGTTTTTT. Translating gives CASSLGRTVNTGELFF. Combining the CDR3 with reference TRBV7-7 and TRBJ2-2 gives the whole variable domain GAGVSQSPRYKVTKRGQDVTLRCDPISSHATLYWYQQALGQGPEFLTYFNYEAQPDKSGLPSDRFSAERPEGSISTLTIQRTEQRDSAMYRCASSLGRTVNTGELFFGEGSRLTVL.

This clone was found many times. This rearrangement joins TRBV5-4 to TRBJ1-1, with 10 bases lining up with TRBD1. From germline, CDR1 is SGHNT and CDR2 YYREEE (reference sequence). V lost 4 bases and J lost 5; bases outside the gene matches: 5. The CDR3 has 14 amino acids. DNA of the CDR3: TGTGCCAGCAGCGGGACAGGGGTCTCGACTGAAGCTTTCTTT. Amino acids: CASSGTGVSTEAFF.

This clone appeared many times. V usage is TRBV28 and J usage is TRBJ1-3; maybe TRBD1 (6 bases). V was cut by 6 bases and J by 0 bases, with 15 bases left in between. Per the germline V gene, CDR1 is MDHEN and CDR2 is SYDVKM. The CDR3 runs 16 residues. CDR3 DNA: TGTGCCAGCAGCCAACCCGGACAGTTCTCTGGAAACACCATATATTTT. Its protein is CASSQPGQFSGNTIYF.

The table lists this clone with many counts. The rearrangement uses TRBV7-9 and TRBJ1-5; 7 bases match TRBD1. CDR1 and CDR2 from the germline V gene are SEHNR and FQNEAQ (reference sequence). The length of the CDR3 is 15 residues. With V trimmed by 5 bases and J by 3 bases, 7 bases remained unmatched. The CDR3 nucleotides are TGTGCCAGCAGCGCCCAAGACAGGGACAATCAGCCCCAGCATTTT. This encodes CASSAQDRDNQPQHF.

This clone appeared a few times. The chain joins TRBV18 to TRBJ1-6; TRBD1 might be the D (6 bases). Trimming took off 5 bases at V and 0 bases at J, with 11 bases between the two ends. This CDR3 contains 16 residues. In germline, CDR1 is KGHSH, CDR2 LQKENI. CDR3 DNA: TGTGCCAGCTCAGAAACAGGGAGCTCCTATAATTCACCCCTCCACTTT. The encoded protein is CASSETGSSYNSPLHF.

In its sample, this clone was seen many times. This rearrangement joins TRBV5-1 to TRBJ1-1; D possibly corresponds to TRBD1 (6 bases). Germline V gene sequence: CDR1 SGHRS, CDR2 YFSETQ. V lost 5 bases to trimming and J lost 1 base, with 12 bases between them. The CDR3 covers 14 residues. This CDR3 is CASRYPGQNTEAFF. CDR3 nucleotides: TGCGCCAGCAGGTATCCGGGACAGAACACTGAAGCTTTCTTT.

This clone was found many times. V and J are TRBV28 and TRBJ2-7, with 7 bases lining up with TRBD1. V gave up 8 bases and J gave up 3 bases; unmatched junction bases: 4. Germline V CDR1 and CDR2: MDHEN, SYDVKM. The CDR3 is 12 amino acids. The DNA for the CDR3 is TGTGCCAGCCGGGCAGGGGGCTACGAGCAGTACTTC. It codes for CASRAGGYEQYF.

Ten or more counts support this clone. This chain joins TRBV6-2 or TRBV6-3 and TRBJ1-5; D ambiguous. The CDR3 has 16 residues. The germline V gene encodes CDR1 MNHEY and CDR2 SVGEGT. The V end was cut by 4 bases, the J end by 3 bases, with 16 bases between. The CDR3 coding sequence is TGTGCCAGCAGTTCCCGCGGAGGCATTTCCAATCAGCCCCAGCATTTT. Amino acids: CASSSRGGISNQPQHF.

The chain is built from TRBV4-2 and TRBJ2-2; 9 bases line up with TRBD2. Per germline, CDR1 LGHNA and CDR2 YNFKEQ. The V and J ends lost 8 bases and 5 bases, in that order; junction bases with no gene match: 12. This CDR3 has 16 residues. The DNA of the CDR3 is TGTGCCAGCCTAAAATCAGGGGCGGGGGGGACCGGGGAGCTGTTTTTT. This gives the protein CASLKSGAGGTGELFF.

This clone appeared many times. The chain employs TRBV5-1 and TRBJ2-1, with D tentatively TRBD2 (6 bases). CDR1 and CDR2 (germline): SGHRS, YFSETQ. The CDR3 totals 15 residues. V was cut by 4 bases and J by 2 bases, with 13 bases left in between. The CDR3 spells CASSPGLGAYNEQFF. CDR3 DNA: TGCGCCAGCAGCCCGGGACTGGGCGCCTACAATGAGCAGTTCTTC.

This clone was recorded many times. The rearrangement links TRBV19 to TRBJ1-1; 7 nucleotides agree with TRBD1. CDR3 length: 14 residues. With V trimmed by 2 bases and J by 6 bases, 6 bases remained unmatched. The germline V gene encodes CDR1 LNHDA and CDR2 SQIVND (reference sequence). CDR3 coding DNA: TGTGCCAGTAGTATACCAGGGGGTCGGGCTGAAGCTTTCTTT. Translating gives CASSIPGGRAEAFF.

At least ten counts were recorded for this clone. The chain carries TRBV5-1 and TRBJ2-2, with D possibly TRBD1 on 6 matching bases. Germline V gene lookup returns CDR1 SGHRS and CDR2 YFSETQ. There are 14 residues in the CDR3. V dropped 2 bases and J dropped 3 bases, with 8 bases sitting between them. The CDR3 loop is CASSFRGDTGELFF. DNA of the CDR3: TGCGCCAGCAGCTTCAGGGGCGACACCGGGGAGCTGTTTTTT.

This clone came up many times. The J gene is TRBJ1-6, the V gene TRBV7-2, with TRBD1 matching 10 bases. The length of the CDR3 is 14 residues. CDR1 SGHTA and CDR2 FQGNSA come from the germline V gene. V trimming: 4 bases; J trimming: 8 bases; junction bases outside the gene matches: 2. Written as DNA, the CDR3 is TGTGCCAGCAGCTCGACAGGGGGCTATTCACCCCTCCACTTT. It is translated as CASSSTGGYSPLHF.